This T cell receptor (beta chain) was retrieved from a study of T cells in Graves' hyperthyroidism and ophthalmopathy. Findings of the study overall: The authors' 13 V-J model separated ophthalmopathy from stable hyperthyroidism. Peripheral blood also featured most of the thyroid clonotypes expanded above 0.001. For ophthalmopathy, model prediction preceded onset by a median 6.5 months.

V lost 8 bases and J 0 bases, leaving 12 bases between the germline ends. Per the germline V gene, CDR1 is MGHDK and CDR2 is SYGVNS. The length of the CDR3 is 14 residues. Using RNA transcripts as the source, TCR beta CDR3 regions were amplified. First-round RT-PCR targeting the TCR CDR3 was performed with the HTBI primer set. TCRdb ran MiXCR on the multiplex PCR reads and lists one entry per CDR3 protein. The table lists fewer than 700,000 distinct CDR3 sequences, 15% to 20% of them singletons, with around 4% in the top ten. This clonotype occurred a few times. The target antigen is unknown. Uncontrolled infection, other autoimmune disease, pregnancy or lactation barred patients from enrollment.

V is TRBV25-1 and J is TRBJ2-3; the D gene is possibly TRBD2 (6 bases). The material sequenced was blood. This clonotype was sampled from a woman in her 30s with Graves' hyperthyroidism. This chain's CDR3 is CASQPGLSTDTQYF. Written as DNA, the CDR3 is TGTGCCAGCCAACCGGGACTTAGCACAGATACGCAGTATTTT.